This record covers a single T cell receptor (beta chain). The CDR3 is 16 amino acids. Germline CDR1 SNHLY, CDR2 FYNNEI. V shed 4 bases and J 3 bases; nucleotides not matched to a gene: 10. TCRdb keeps only in-frame clones here, not all; method: immunoSEQ multiplex PCR. Of some 89,000 clones detected, approximately 90% appear once; the ten largest clones hold 15%. This entry comes from a study of blood T cell repertoires in COVID-19. The sample was peripheral blood. The sequence derives from a human donor in a cohort sampled during active COVID-19. The V and J genes are TRBV2 and TRBJ2-7; 9 nucleotides match TRBD1. CDR3 bases: TGTGCCAGCAGTGTAACGGGACAGGGAACTTTCTACGAGCAGTACTTC. As protein: CASSVTGQGTFYEQYF.